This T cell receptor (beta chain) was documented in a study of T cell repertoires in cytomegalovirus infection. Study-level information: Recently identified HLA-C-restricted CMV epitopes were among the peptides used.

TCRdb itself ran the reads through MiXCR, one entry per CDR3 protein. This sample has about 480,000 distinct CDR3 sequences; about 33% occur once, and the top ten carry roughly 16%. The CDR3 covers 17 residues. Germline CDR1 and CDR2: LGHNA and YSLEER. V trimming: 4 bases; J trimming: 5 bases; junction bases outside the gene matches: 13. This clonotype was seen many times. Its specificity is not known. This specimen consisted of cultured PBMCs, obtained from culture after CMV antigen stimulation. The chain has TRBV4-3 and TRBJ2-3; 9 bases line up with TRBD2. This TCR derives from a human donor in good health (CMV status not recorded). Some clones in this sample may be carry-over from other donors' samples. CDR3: CASSLSRAAGGVDTQYF. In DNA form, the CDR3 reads TGCGCCAGCAGCCTGTCCCGGGCGGCGGGAGGGGTAGATACGCAGTATTTT.